Shown below are 3 T cell receptor beta chains from a single sample sequenced in a study of T cell changes during pregnancy in multiple sclerosis. TCRdb keeps only in-frame clones here, not all; method: immunoSEQ multiplex PCR. The sample has fewer than 70,000 clones; 85% to 95% are singletons. This specimen was CD8+ T cells from peripheral blood mononuclear cells, taken in the third trimester of pregnancy. The source is a female donor with multiple sclerosis, enrolled in a pregnancy study.

The rearrangement links TRBV5-6 to TRBJ1-2, with D uncertain. V lost 2 bases to trimming and J lost 8 bases, with 22 bases between them. The germline V gene has CDR1 SGHDT and CDR2 YYEEEE. This CDR3 comprises 16 residues. The CDR3 DNA reads as TGTGCCAGCAGCTTTACTCAAAGGACTGGAATAGGGGGCTACACCTTC. It encodes CASSFTQRTGIGGYTF.

J is TRBJ2-7 and V is TRBV7-9; a possible D gene is TRBD1 (6 bases). This CDR3 contains 14 residues. Germline lookup yields CDR1 SEHNR and CDR2 FQNEAQ (reference sequence). Deletions cut 4 bases from V and 4 bases from J, with 14 bases between. CDR3 residues: CASSSSQGGYEQYF. CDR3 nucleotides: TGTGCCAGCAGCTCTTCACAGGGTGGGTACGAGCAGTACTTC.

The chain carries TRBV27 and TRBJ1-1; D not certain. The CDR3 has 14 amino acids. The V and J ends lost 2 bases and 0 bases respectively, with 7 bases between them. CDR1 and CDR2 (germline): MNHEY, SMNVEV (reference sequence). Written as DNA, the CDR3 is TGTGCCAGCAGTTTAGGAGGGCTGAACACTGAAGCTTTCTTT. As protein: CASSLGGLNTEAFF.